These 18 T cell receptor beta chains came from one sample sequenced in a study of human T cells and chemical hapten exposure. Using its own MiXCR run on the RACE reads, TCRdb lists one record per CDR3 protein. Of a few hundred thousand distinct CDR3 sequences listed, roughly 7.7% are singletons. Time point noted: pre-sensitization, week 0. Sample treatment: therapeutic diphenylcyclopropenone sensitization with weekly scalp DPC. Here the sequenced sample was whole blood, taken in connection with sensitization to the hapten diphenylcyclopropenone (DPC). The receptors originated from a man aged 18 to 30 with alopecia areata. Some clones in this sample may be carry-over from other donors' samples.

The chain uses TRBV11-2 and TRBJ1-5, with a tentative D call TRBD1 (5 bases). This CDR3 is built from 14 residues. The V and J ends lost 1 base and 11 bases respectively, with 15 bases between them. Germline V gene data show CDR1 as SGHAT and CDR2 as FQNNGV. The CDR3 DNA follows: TGTGCCAGCAGCTTAGTGACAGCCGGCCTGGCCCAGCATTTT. It encodes CASSLVTAGLAQHF.

The chain employs TRBV6-5 and TRBJ1-5; no firm D call. Per germline, CDR1 MNHEY and CDR2 SVGAGI. CDR3 length: 14 amino acids. V lost 0 bases and J 5 bases, leaving 8 bases between the germline ends. Written as DNA, the CDR3 is TGTGCCAGCAGTTACTCGGCGCGCGATCAGCCCCAGCATTTT. This sequence encodes CASSYSARDQPQHF.

The V call is TRBV4-1, the J call TRBJ1-6; 8 nucleotides match TRBD1. The CDR3 length is 14 residues. V dropped 6 bases and J dropped 9; count of bases not matched to a gene: 7. Germline V gene lookup returns CDR1 MGHRA and CDR2 YSYEKL. In nucleotides, the CDR3 is TGCGCCAGCAGGATACAGGGGGTCGGTTCACCCCTCCACTTT. Its translation is CASRIQGVGSPLHF.

The genes are TRBV4-3 and TRBJ2-7; TRBD2 is a possible D gene (5 bases). This CDR3 is built from 14 residues. Germline lookup yields CDR1 LGHNA and CDR2 YSLEER. The V and J ends lost 0 bases and 2 bases respectively, with 8 bases between them. Here the CDR3 reads CASSQDRGAYEQYF. In nucleotides, the CDR3 is TGCGCCAGCAGCCAAGATCGGGGAGCCTACGAGCAGTACTTC.

There are many counts of this clonotype. J is TRBJ2-1 and V is TRBV11-2; 9 nucleotides match TRBD1. The CDR3 totals 13 residues. Per the germline V gene, CDR1 is SGHAT and CDR2 is FQNNGV. Trimming took 5 bases from V and 10 from J; bases not matched to a gene: 6. The CDR3 spells CASSPGQGGEQFF. The CDR3 DNA follows: TGTGCCAGCAGCCCGGGACAGGGAGGGGAGCAGTTCTTC.

This clonotype was recorded a few times. This chain joins TRBV29-1 and TRBJ2-1; D might be TRBD1 (5 bases). V was trimmed by 7 bases and J by 5 bases, leaving 6 bases between them. In germline, CDR1 is SQVTM, CDR2 ANQGSEA. The CDR3 consists of 10 residues. The CDR3 bases are TGCAGCGCACAGGACAATGAGCAGTTCTTC. Its protein is CSAQDNEQFF.

This clonotype was observed a few times. The chain has TRBV7-2 and TRBJ2-2, with TRBD2 matching over 9 bases. The CDR3 runs 15 residues. CDR1 and CDR2 (germline): SGHTA, FQGNSA. The V segment lost 8 bases and the J segment 3 bases; nucleotides outside the gene matches: 7. The CDR3 sequence is CASGSLAGDTGELFF. As DNA, the CDR3 is TGTGCCAGCGGATCCTTAGCGGGGGACACCGGGGAGCTGTTTTTT.

V usage is TRBV29-1 and J usage is TRBJ2-5; no definite D call. V was cut by 4 bases and J by 7 bases, with 13 bases left in between. Germline V gene sequence: CDR1 SQVTM, CDR2 ANQGSEA. CDR3 length: 12 amino acids. The CDR3 loop reads CSVVHIIGTQYF. CDR3 nucleotides: TGCAGCGTTGTCCACATCATAGGGACCCAGTACTTC.

This clonotype turned up a few times. The rearrangement links TRBV11-1 to TRBJ2-1; TRBD1 aligns across 7 bases. V shed 2 bases and J 6 bases; nucleotides not matched to a gene: 7. The CDR3 loop spans 15 amino acids. The germline V gene has CDR1 SGHAT and CDR2 FQDESV (reference sequence). This CDR3 is CASSLRAGGVNEQFF. In DNA form, the CDR3 reads TGTGCCAGCAGCTTAAGGGCAGGGGGTGTCAATGAGCAGTTCTTC.

The chain links TRBV6-5 to TRBJ2-7, with unresolved D. The CDR3 extends over 12 amino acids. Between the trimmed V and J ends, which lost 7 bases and 2 bases, there was a span of 9 bases. CDR1 is MNHEY, CDR2 SVGAGI, per germline. The DNA for the CDR3 is TGTGCCAGCAACCGCGGACCCTACGAGCAGTACTTC. Translating it yields CASNRGPYEQYF.

The V gene is TRBV7-9, the J gene TRBJ1-4, with D possibly being TRBD1 (6 bases). This CDR3 has 14 residues. V was pared by 5 bases and J by 8 bases, with 15 bases between. CDR1 is SEHNR and CDR2 is FQNEAQ in the germline V gene (reference sequence). The CDR3 bases are TGTGCCAGCAGCCAGGCACAGGGTGACGAAAAACTGTTTTTT. Amino acids: CASSQAQGDEKLFF.

This clonotype was detected only a few times. This chain's CDR3 is CASSQRGRFGGYTF. The CDR3 DNA is TGTGCCAGCAGCCAAAGAGGACGGTTTGGTGGCTACACCTTC. This chain connects TRBV3-1 to TRBJ1-2; no clear D. Germline-derived CDR1 and CDR2 are LGHDT and YNNKEL (reference sequence). The CDR3 spans 14 residues. Trimming shortened V by 2 bases and J by 7 bases, and 14 bases separated the two germline ends.

This chain uses TRBV10-3 with TRBJ1-1; the D is unclear. There are 15 residues in the CDR3. Looked up from germline, CDR1 is ENHRY and CDR2 is SYGVKD. Trimming took off 11 bases at V and 2 bases at J, with 21 bases between the two ends. CDR3 nucleotides: TGTGCCTCCACGCGCGTCCGACCCCTAAACACTGAAGCTTTCTTT. This gives the protein CASTRVRPLNTEAFF.

This clonotype was observed a handful of times. V gene TRBV4-1 combines with J gene TRBJ1-1, with no clear D. Germline CDR1 and CDR2: MGHRA and YSYEKL. The CDR3 totals 15 residues. V lost 1 base and J lost 5, with 14 bases in between. The CDR3 DNA is TGCGCCAGCAGCCAAGCCCCGGGCATAGAGACTGAAGCTTTCTTT. It codes for CASSQAPGIETEAFF.

This clonotype was seen a few times. The rearrangement links TRBV6-2 or TRBV6-3 to TRBJ2-7; D may be TRBD1 or TRBD2 (6 bases each). The CDR3 covers 21 residues. V lost 2 bases and J 0 bases, leaving 29 bases between the germline ends. The germline gives CDR1 MNHEY, CDR2 SVGEGT. The CDR3 sequence is CASSYPTAGASGASFSYEQYF. The CDR3 DNA sequence: TGTGCCAGCAGTTACCCGACGGCGGGTGCATCGGGGGCCTCATTCTCCTACGAGCAGTACTTC.

This clonotype occurred a few times. The chain links TRBV15 to TRBJ2-3; D gene ambiguous. The germline V gene has CDR1 LNHNV and CDR2 YYDKDF (reference sequence). Trimming shortened V by 0 bases and J by 4 bases, and 14 bases separated the two germline ends. The CDR3 is made up of 16 amino acids. DNA of the CDR3: TGTGCCACCAGCAGAGAAGGTTCTTTCTCCTCAGATACGCAGTATTTT. This translates into CATSREGSFSSDTQYF.

This clonotype was detected only a few times. The chain uses TRBV21-1 and TRBJ1-4. TRBV21-1 is flagged as a pseudogene. The CDR3 has 18 residues. CDR3 sequence: CASLPHTQWNSTNEKLFF. As DNA, the CDR3 is TGTGCCAGCCTTCCCCATACTCAGTGGAACTCAACTAATGAAAAACTGTTTTTT.

This clonotype was picked up many times. In nucleotides, the CDR3 is TGCGCCAGCAGCTTACTTACAGGGAACTATGGCTACACCTTC. Translated: CASSLLTGNYGYTF. The V gene is TRBV5-1, the J gene TRBJ1-2; D is possibly TRBD1 (6 bases). V gave up 2 bases and J gave up 2 bases, with 10 bases separating them. The CDR3 is made up of 14 amino acids. Germline-derived CDR1 and CDR2 are SGHRS and YFSETQ. The variable domain in full, with the rest retrieved from reference TRBV5-1 and TRBJ1-2, is KAGVTQTPRYLIKTRGQQVTLSCSPISGHRSVSWYQQTPGQGLQFLFEYFSETQRNKGNFPGRFSGRQFSNSRSEMNVSTLELGDSALYLCASSLLTGNYGYTFGSGTRLTVV.